This T cell receptor (beta chain) was profiled in a study of early T cells in non-severe SARS-CoV-2 infection. The germline V and J ends were trimmed by 0 bases and 5 bases, with 11 bases remaining between them. The CDR3 is 14 amino acids. Germline-derived CDR1 and CDR2 are SGDLS and YYNGEE. TCRdb called the 5' RACE reads again in MiXCR, with one record for every CDR3 protein. The table records tens of thousands of distinct CDR3 sequences, over 5% of them present only once. This clonotype was seen repeatedly, ten times or more. The TCR sequence derives from an adult who was a healthcare worker with PCR-confirmed SARS-CoV-2 infection or an uninfected control (not recorded which). The sample comprised whole blood. The V call is TRBV9, the J call TRBJ1-1; D possibly corresponds to TRBD1 (5 bases). CDR3 coding DNA: TGTGCCAGCAGCGTAGCTATGACAGTTACTGAAGCTTTCTTT. This translates into CASSVAMTVTEAFF.